The 23 T cell receptor beta chains in this list originate from one sample, sequenced in a study of T cell clonotyping in hematopoietic cell transplantation. Assay used: immunoSEQ multiplex PCR; TCRdb lists only in-frame clones, some missing. The sample yields about 7,200 clones, 75% to 90% seen once. Here the sequenced sample was PBMCs, taken 30 days after allogeneic stem cell transplant. Receptors were obtained from a female patient aged 50 to 65 who had an allogeneic stem cell transplant from an unrelated donor, so the T cells may come from the graft donor. Some clones in this sample may be carry-over from other donors' samples.

The chain combines TRBV7-9 with TRBJ2-7, with 10 bases matching TRBD2. The CDR3 consists of 16 residues. Germline V gene sequence: CDR1 SEHNR, CDR2 FQNEAQ (reference sequence). V trimming: 5 bases; J trimming: 5 bases; junction bases outside the gene matches: 12. The CDR3 reads CASSLSLAGEGNEQYF. The DNA for the CDR3 is TGTGCCAGCAGCCTTTCTCTAGCGGGAGAAGGGAACGAGCAGTACTTC.

This clone has only one observation. The V call is TRBV7-2, the J call TRBJ2-3; 11 bases align to TRBD2. Germline trimming cut 3 bases from V and 6 bases from J; bases unmatched to any gene: 8. The CDR3 contains 16 residues. Germline V lookup: CDR1 SGHTA, CDR2 FQGNSA. The CDR3 coding sequence is TGTGCCAGCAGCTTGTCTAGCGGGGGGATAAGGGATACGCAGTATTTT. Its translation is CASSLSSGGIRDTQYF.

The chain combines TRBV28 with TRBJ2-5; 12 nucleotides agree with TRBD2. Per the germline V gene, CDR1 is MDHEN and CDR2 is SYDVKM. V lost 5 bases to trimming and J lost 4 bases; unmatched junction nucleotides: 20. The CDR3 loop spans 20 amino acids. The DNA of the CDR3 is TGTGCCAGCAGTCCAGCCGGGATTTGGACTAGCGGGACCTCGGGAGAGACCCAGTACTTC. As protein: CASSPAGIWTSGTSGETQYF.

This clone was detected once. The V gene is TRBV5-1, the J gene TRBJ1-3, with a tentative D call TRBD1 (5 bases). This CDR3 spans 14 amino acids. V shed 0 bases and J shed 3 bases, with 7 bases lying between them. Germline V gives CDR1 SGHRS, CDR2 YFSETQ. The DNA for the CDR3 is TGCGCCAGCAGCTTGGCAGGGTATGGAAACACCATATATTTT. As protein: CASSLAGYGNTIYF.

V and J are TRBV7-9 and TRBJ1-2; D uncertain. Between the trimmed V and J ends, which lost 3 bases and 6 bases, there was a span of 11 bases. This CDR3 is 13 amino acids long. Germline lookup yields CDR1 SEHNR and CDR2 FQNEAQ (reference sequence). This CDR3 is CASSFSLGDGYTF. CDR3 coding DNA: TGTGCCAGCAGCTTCTCACTCGGGGATGGCTACACCTTC.

This sequence joins TRBV7-9 and TRBJ1-1; D is ambiguous. Per the germline V gene, CDR1 is SEHNR and CDR2 is FQNEAQ (reference sequence). Trimming shortened V by 1 base and J by 5 bases, and 8 bases separated the two germline ends. The CDR3 spans 13 residues. CDR3 sequence (DNA): TGTGCCAGCAGCTTAGATCCCGGAACTGAAGCTTTCTTT. It translates to CASSLDPGTEAFF.

This clone was picked up one time. The chain combines TRBV7-6 with TRBJ1-5; D possibly corresponds to TRBD1 (6 bases). V lost 5 bases and J 6 bases, leaving 14 bases between the germline ends. The CDR3 loop spans 14 amino acids. The germline gives CDR1 SGHVS, CDR2 FNYEAQ. The CDR3 reads CASSPLGAGQPQHF. DNA of the CDR3: TGTGCCAGCAGCCCCTTGGGGGCAGGTCAGCCCCAGCATTTT.

The gene calls are TRBV7-2 and TRBJ2-5, with 10 bases identical to TRBD2. V shed 5 bases and J 4 bases; nucleotides not matched to a gene: 7. Germline assignment: CDR1 SGHTA and CDR2 FQGNSA. The CDR3 loop spans 15 amino acids. Written as DNA, the CDR3 is TGTGCCAGCAGCCTAGGGGGACTAGCGACAGAGACCCAGTACTTC. Protein sequence: CASSLGGLATETQYF.

This chain joins TRBV19 and TRBJ2-2, with TRBD2 matching 10 bases. The CDR3 covers 18 residues. Losses at the gene ends were 2 bases for V and 2 bases for J; bases not matched to a gene: 8. The germline V gene encodes CDR1 LNHDA and CDR2 SQIVND (reference sequence). In nucleotides, the CDR3 is TGTGCCAGTAGTATATACCGGGGACTAGCGTCTAACACCGGGGAGCTGTTTTTT. It specifies CASSIYRGLASNTGELFF.

The chain links TRBV25-1 to TRBJ2-5; D is perhaps TRBD1 or TRBD2 (5 bases each). The germline V and J ends were trimmed by 2 bases and 0 bases, with 7 bases remaining between them. CDR1 and CDR2 from the germline V gene are MGHDK and SYGVNS. The CDR3 loop spans 14 amino acids. The CDR3: CASSERGHQETQYF. The CDR3 DNA follows: TGTGCCAGCAGTGAAAGGGGACACCAAGAGACCCAGTACTTC.

The V call is TRBV5-6, the J call TRBJ1-1; no definite D call. Germline loops: CDR1 SGHDT, CDR2 YYEEEE. The length of the CDR3 is 12 residues. The germline V and J ends were trimmed by 4 bases and 4 bases, with 8 bases remaining between them. For the CDR3, the DNA is TGTGCCAGCAGCCTGTATCTCACTGAAGCTTTCTTT. Translation: CASSLYLTEAFF.

The gene calls are TRBV9 and TRBJ1-3; D call uncertain. Germline V gives CDR1 SGDLS, CDR2 YYNGEE. The germline V and J ends were trimmed by 1 base and 4 bases, with 3 bases remaining between them. CDR3 length: 12 residues. The DNA for the CDR3 is TGTGCCAGCAGCGTATCGGGAAACACCATATATTTT. Amino acids: CASSVSGNTIYF.

The chain couples TRBV27 to TRBJ2-1; D is unclear. Germline CDR1 MNHEY, CDR2 SMNVEV (reference sequence). Trimming left V 2 bases short and J 2 bases short, with 10 bases between. This CDR3 region has 15 residues. This chain's CDR3 is CASSLTVAPYNEQFF. CDR3 DNA: TGTGCCAGCAGTTTAACAGTCGCGCCCTACAATGAGCAGTTCTTC.

V gene TRBV9 combines with J gene TRBJ2-1, with 7 positions matching TRBD2. V trimming: 4 bases; J trimming: 6 bases; junction bases outside the gene matches: 1. Germline V gives CDR1 SGDLS, CDR2 YYNGEE. This CDR3 has 12 amino acids. The CDR3 protein is CASSPSGNEQFF. DNA of the CDR3: TGTGCCAGCAGCCCTAGCGGCAATGAGCAGTTCTTC.

The V call is TRBV25-1, the J call TRBJ2-2; 8 positions agree with TRBD1. Germline assignment: CDR1 MGHDK and CDR2 SYGVNS. The CDR3 contains 15 residues. V lost 3 bases and J lost 6; bases outside the gene matches: 6. This CDR3 reads CASSEGQDWSGELFF. The CDR3, as DNA: TGTGCCAGCAGTGAGGGACAGGATTGGTCCGGGGAGCTGTTTTTT.

The rearrangement uses TRBV4-2 and TRBJ2-5; D may be TRBD2 (5 bases). CDR1 and CDR2 (germline): LGHNA, YNFKEQ. This CDR3 contains 14 residues. V was pared by 2 bases and J by 0 bases, with 7 bases between. CDR3 amino acids: CASSQRTYQETQYF. The CDR3 bases are TGTGCCAGCAGCCAAAGGACTTACCAAGAGACCCAGTACTTC.

The rearrangement uses TRBV28 and TRBJ1-2, with unresolved D. From germline, CDR1 is MDHEN and CDR2 SYDVKM. CDR3 length: 14 amino acids. Between the trimmed V and J ends, which lost 3 bases and 1 base, there was a span of 9 bases. The CDR3 DNA reads as TGTGCCAGCAGTTTCACAGTTTATAACTATGGCTACACCTTC. Translation: CASSFTVYNYGYTF.

The rearrangement uses TRBV7-8 and TRBJ1-2, with D possibly being TRBD1 (6 bases). This CDR3 is 14 amino acids long. V lost 5 bases and J 2 bases, leaving 12 bases between the germline ends. The V gene's germline CDR1 is SGHVS and CDR2 FQNEAQ. The chain's CDR3 is CASSRGTRNYGYTF. CDR3 DNA sequence: TGTGCCAGCAGCCGGGGGACAAGAAACTATGGCTACACCTTC. Combining the CDR3 with reference TRBV7-8 and TRBJ1-2 gives the whole variable domain GAGVSQSPRYKVAKRGQDVALRCDPISGHVSLFWYQQALGQGPEFLTYFQNEAQLDKSGLPSDRFFAERPEGSVSTLKIQRTQQEDSAVYLCASSRGTRNYGYTFGSGTRLTVV.

CDR3 protein: CASSSGTAVYGYTF. The DNA for the CDR3 is TGTGCCAGCAGCTCCGGGACCGCCGTCTATGGCTACACCTTC. This sequence joins TRBV5-4 and TRBJ1-2; possible D gene TRBD1, 5 bases. The CDR3 spans 14 residues. Per the germline V gene, CDR1 is SGHNT and CDR2 is YYREEE (reference sequence). Trimming left V 3 bases short and J 4 bases short, with 13 bases between.

The gene calls are TRBV7-9 and TRBJ1-5, with 9 bases lining up with TRBD1. Germline CDR1 SEHNR, CDR2 FQNEAQ (reference sequence). There are 13 residues in the CDR3. V lost 4 bases, J lost 5 bases, and 0 bases stayed unmatched. CDR3 nucleotide sequence: TGTGCCAGCAGCTGGACAGGGGATCAGCCCCAGCATTTT. It translates to CASSWTGDQPQHF.

The CDR3 DNA follows: TGTGCCAGCAGTCCCCTCGGAGGGGTGGGGTATGGCTACACCTTC. Amino acids: CASSPLGGVGYGYTF. The chain has TRBV7-6 and TRBJ1-2; a weak D match, TRBD1 (5 bases). V was pared by 6 bases and J by 5 bases, with 19 bases between. Per the germline V gene, CDR1 is SGHVS and CDR2 is FNYEAQ. The CDR3 runs to 15 residues.

The V and J genes are TRBV9 and TRBJ2-5; D possibly corresponds to TRBD1 (6 bases). Trimming removed 3 bases from V and 5 bases from J, with 11 bases in between. Per the germline V gene, CDR1 is SGDLS and CDR2 is YYNGEE. The CDR3 length is 13 residues. CDR3: CASSGTGWETQYF. CDR3 bases: TGTGCCAGCAGCGGTACAGGGTGGGAGACCCAGTACTTC.

This clone was detected once. The V and J genes are TRBV11-2 and TRBJ2-3, with D hard to call. This CDR3 has 11 residues. Germline CDR1 is SGHAT and CDR2 is FQNNGV. Deletions cut 4 bases from V and 8 bases from J, with 7 bases between. The CDR3 is CASSSNATQYF. CDR3 coding DNA: TGTGCCAGCAGCTCAAATGCTACGCAGTATTTT. The full variable domain, completed using reference TRBV11-2 and TRBJ2-3, is EAGVAQSPRYKIIEKRQSVAFWCNPISGHATLYWYQQILGQGPKLLIQFQNNGVVDDSQLPKDRFSAERLKGVDSTLKIQPAKLEDSAVYLCASSSNATQYFGPGTRLTVL.